These 16 T cell receptor beta chains share one sample of origin, sequenced in a study of shared clonotypes between healthy human individuals. TCRdb's table, derived via immunoSEQ multiplex PCR, lists solely in-frame clones and lacks some. The sample yields roughly 1 million clones, approximately 80% seen once. The specimen was memory CD4+ T cells from PBMCs. As to subset: CD45RA-negative fraction. These receptors all come from a man between 18 and 35 years old in good health. Some clones in this sample may be carry-over from other donors' samples.

The rearrangement links TRBV18 to TRBJ1-1; no firm D call. This CDR3 is 15 amino acids long. Trimming removed 3 bases at V and 3 bases at J, with 14 bases between. The V gene's germline CDR1 is KGHSH and CDR2 LQKENI. The CDR3 loop reads CASSPLRVVDTEAFF. In DNA, the CDR3 is TGTGCCAGCTCACCCCTACGCGTTGTGGACACTGAAGCTTTCTTT.

This chain uses TRBV6-1 with TRBJ2-2, with D uncertain. The CDR3 is 13 amino acids. With 7 bases removed from V and 7 bases from J, the gap between germline ends came to 13 bases. Germline-derived CDR1 and CDR2 are MNHNS and SASEGT. This CDR3 reads CASKKTVLGELFF. The CDR3 DNA is TGTGCCAGCAAAAAAACGGTCCTCGGGGAGCTGTTTTTT.

The V call is TRBV7-2, the J call TRBJ2-2; the match to TRBD1 covers 10 bases. The CDR3 spans 14 residues. Germline assignment: CDR1 SGHTA and CDR2 FQGNSA. J lost 8 bases, V lost 5 bases, and 5 bases had no gene match. Here the CDR3 reads CASSTRTGGGELFF. The CDR3 coding sequence is TGTGCCAGCAGCACCCGGACAGGGGGTGGGGAGCTGTTTTTT.

As DNA, the CDR3 is TGTGCCAGCAGCCCCGCCCCCAGGGGTGGCGGCTACACCTTC. This encodes CASSPAPRGGGYTF. This chain links TRBV7-8 with TRBJ1-2; tentative D call: TRBD1 (6 bases). The ends were cut back, 5 bases at V and 8 bases at J, with 18 bases in the middle. This CDR3 comprises 14 residues. Germline V gene lookup returns CDR1 SGHVS and CDR2 FQNEAQ. The full variable domain, rest sourced from reference TRBV7-8 and TRBJ1-2, is GAGVSQSPRYKVAKRGQDVALRCDPISGHVSLFWYQQALGQGPEFLTYFQNEAQLDKSGLPSDRFFAERPEGSVSTLKIQRTQQEDSAVYLCASSPAPRGGGYTFGSGTRLTVV.

Of note for this clone: This could be a read error, since a much larger clone is one nucleotide away. The V call is TRBV6-5, the J call TRBJ1-1; TRBD1 matches at 10 bases. The length of the CDR3 is 13 residues. Germline trimming cut 6 bases from V and 4 bases from J; bases unmatched to any gene: 2. Looked up from germline, CDR1 is MNHEY and CDR2 is SVGAGI. The chain's CDR3 is CASSWDRGTEAFF. CDR3 nucleotide sequence: TGTGCCAGCAGCTGGGACAGGGGCACTGAAGCTTTCTTT.

The V gene is TRBV28, the J gene TRBJ2-3; D not certain. CDR1 is MDHEN, CDR2 SYDVKM, per germline. Deletions cut 4 bases from V and 3 bases from J, with 17 bases between. This CDR3 region has 16 residues. CDR3 coding DNA: TGTGCCAGCAGTTCCCCACACTCCCCCCTAACAGATACGCAGTATTTT. It encodes CASSSPHSPLTDTQYF.

CDR3 region: CASSPFRGSAYVGYGYTF. The CDR3, as DNA: TGTGCCAGCAGTCCCTTCAGGGGAAGCGCGTACGTGGGCTATGGCTACACCTTC. J is TRBJ1-2 and V is TRBV5-4, with D possibly TRBD1 on 6 matching bases. The germline V gene encodes CDR1 SGHNT and CDR2 YYREEE (reference sequence). V was pared by 5 bases and J by 4 bases, with 27 bases between. CDR3 length: 18 residues. The full variable domain, its missing parts supplied by reference TRBV5-4 and TRBJ1-2, is ETGVTQSPTHLIKTRGQQVTLRCSSQSGHNTVSWYQQALGQGPQFIFQYYREEENGRGNFPPRFSGLQFPNYSSELNVNALELDDSALYLCASSPFRGSAYVGYGYTFGSGTRLTVV.

V usage is TRBV5-1 and J usage is TRBJ2-3; 10 positions match TRBD1. There are 16 residues in the CDR3. Germline CDR1 is SGHRS and CDR2 is YFSETQ. V trimming: 1 base; J trimming: 5 bases; junction bases outside the gene matches: 7. CDR3 DNA: TGCGCCAGCAGCTTGTACGGACAGGGGGATATAGATACGCAGTATTTT. It specifies CASSLYGQGDIDTQYF.

In this sample, this clone turned up a few times. The CDR3 nucleotides are TGTGTCGCACCGGGACTCGAAGCTTTCTTT. Amino acids: CVAPGLEAFF. The rearrangement joins TRBV7-9 to TRBJ1-1, with D tentatively TRBD1 (5 bases). This CDR3 comprises 10 residues. Per germline, CDR1 SEHNR and CDR2 FQNEAQ (reference sequence).

The chain has TRBV7-8 and TRBJ2-3; 10 nucleotides match TRBD1. CDR1 is SGHVS and CDR2 is FQNEAQ in the germline V gene. This CDR3 has 17 amino acids. V dropped 5 bases and J dropped 8; count of bases not matched to a gene: 16. The CDR3 nucleotides are TGTGCCAGCAGCGCAAGAATGGGACAGGGGCGAGGAAGTACGCAGTATTTT. This sequence encodes CASSARMGQGRGSTQYF.

The chain recombines TRBV5-4 with TRBJ2-5; TRBD1 matches at 11 bases. The CDR3 covers 16 residues. With 0 bases clipped from V and 3 bases from J, the junction kept 4 bases outside the gene matches. Germline lookup yields CDR1 SGHNT and CDR2 YYREEE (reference sequence). CDR3 bases: TGTGCCAGCAGCTTGGGTGGGACAGGGGGAAAAGAGACCCAGTACTTC. Protein product: CASSLGGTGGKETQYF.

The chain is built from TRBV7-9 and TRBJ2-7; the D is unclear. The CDR3 is made up of 13 amino acids. Germline loops: CDR1 SEHNR, CDR2 FQNEAQ (reference sequence). V lost 5 bases to trimming and J lost 4 bases, with 12 bases between them. This CDR3 reads CASSPEPWYEQYF. In nucleotides, the CDR3 is TGTGCCAGCAGCCCAGAGCCGTGGTACGAGCAGTACTTC.

The chain has TRBV6-5 and TRBJ1-2, with unresolved D. Looked up from germline, CDR1 is MNHEY and CDR2 is SVGAGI. V lost 6 bases and J lost 8, with 19 bases in between. The CDR3 extends over 14 amino acids. This CDR3 is CASRPTSLPRGYTF. CDR3 nucleotide sequence: TGTGCCAGCAGGCCGACTTCGCTACCCAGGGGCTACACCTTC.

V and J are TRBV13 and TRBJ2-2; TRBD2 matches 10 bases. Looked up from germline, CDR1 is PRHDT and CDR2 is FYEKMQ (reference sequence). The CDR3 contains 18 residues. The V segment lost 6 bases and the J segment 6 bases; nucleotides outside the gene matches: 16. In DNA form, the CDR3 reads TGTGCCAGCAGTCGGAGTATTCTAGCGGGAGAAGTTTCCGGGGAGCTGTTTTTT. Its translation is CASSRSILAGEVSGELFF.

V gene TRBV6-6 combines with J gene TRBJ1-3; 7 bases match TRBD1. The germline V gene encodes CDR1 MNHNY and CDR2 SVGAGI (reference sequence). V lost 11 bases to trimming and J lost 2 bases; unmatched junction nucleotides: 9. CDR3 length: 14 residues. CDR3 nucleotides: TGTGCCGGAAGGGACAGTGGGCCTGGAAACACCATATATTTT. Encoded protein: CAGRDSGPGNTIYF.

This rearrangement joins TRBV7-9 to TRBJ2-2, with TRBD2 matching over 7 bases. Per germline, CDR1 SEHNR and CDR2 FQNEAQ (reference sequence). The CDR3 spans 15 residues. The trim removed 2 bases at V and 5 bases at J, leaving 5 bases unmatched. This CDR3 is CASSLRGRETGELFF. The CDR3 DNA is TGTGCCAGCAGCTTACGCGGGAGAGAAACCGGGGAGCTGTTTTTT. The whole variable domain, filled in from reference TRBV7-9 and TRBJ2-2, reads DTGVSQNPRHKITKRGQNVTFRCDPISEHNRLYWYRQTLGQGPEFLTYFQNEAQLEKSRLLSDRFSAERPKGSFSTLEIQRTEQGDSAMYLCASSLRGRETGELFFGEGSRLTVL.